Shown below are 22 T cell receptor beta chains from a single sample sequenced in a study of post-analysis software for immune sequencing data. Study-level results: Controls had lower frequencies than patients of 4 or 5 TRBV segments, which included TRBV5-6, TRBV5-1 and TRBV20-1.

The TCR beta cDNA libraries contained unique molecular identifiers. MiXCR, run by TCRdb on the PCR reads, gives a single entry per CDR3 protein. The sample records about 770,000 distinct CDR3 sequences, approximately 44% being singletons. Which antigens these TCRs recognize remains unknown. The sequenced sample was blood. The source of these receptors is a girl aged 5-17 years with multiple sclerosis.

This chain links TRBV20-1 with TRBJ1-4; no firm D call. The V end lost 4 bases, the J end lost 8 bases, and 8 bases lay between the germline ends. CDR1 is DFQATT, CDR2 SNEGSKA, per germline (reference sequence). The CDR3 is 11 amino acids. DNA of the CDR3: TGCAGTGCTACCAATTCAGAAAAACTGTTTTTT. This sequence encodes CSATNSEKLFF.

CDR3 in DNA: TGTGCCACCAGTGATACCCGACTAGCGGGCCACAATGAGCAGTTCTTC. Amino acid sequence: CATSDTRLAGHNEQFF. This chain connects TRBV24-1 to TRBJ2-1, with 10 nucleotides matching TRBD2. This CDR3 is 16 amino acids long. The germline V gene encodes CDR1 KGHDR and CDR2 SFDVKD. The V segment lost 3 bases and the J segment 5 bases; nucleotides outside the gene matches: 6.

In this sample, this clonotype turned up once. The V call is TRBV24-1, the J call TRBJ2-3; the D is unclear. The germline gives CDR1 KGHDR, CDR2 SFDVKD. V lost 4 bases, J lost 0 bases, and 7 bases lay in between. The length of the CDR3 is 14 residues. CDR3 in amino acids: CATSDPFSTDTQYF. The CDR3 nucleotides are TGTGCCACCAGTGACCCATTTAGCACAGATACGCAGTATTTT.

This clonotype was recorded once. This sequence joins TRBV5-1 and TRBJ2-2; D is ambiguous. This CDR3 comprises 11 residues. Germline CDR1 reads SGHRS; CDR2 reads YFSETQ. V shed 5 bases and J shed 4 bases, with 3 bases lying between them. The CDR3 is CASRITGELFF. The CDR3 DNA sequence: TGCGCCAGCAGAATCACCGGGGAGCTGTTTTTT.

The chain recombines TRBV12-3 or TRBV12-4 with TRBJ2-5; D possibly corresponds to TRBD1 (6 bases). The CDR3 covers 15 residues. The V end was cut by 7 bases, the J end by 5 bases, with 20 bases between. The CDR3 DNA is TGTGCCAGCACCCCCTCACAGGGCCCGGGGGAGACCCAGTACTTC. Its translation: CASTPSQGPGETQYF.

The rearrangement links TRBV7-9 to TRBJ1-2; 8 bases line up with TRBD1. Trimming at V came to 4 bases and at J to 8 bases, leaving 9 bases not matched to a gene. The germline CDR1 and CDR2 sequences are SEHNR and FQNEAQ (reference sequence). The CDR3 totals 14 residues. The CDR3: CASSSYQGALGYTF. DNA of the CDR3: TGTGCCAGCAGCTCCTACCAGGGGGCTTTGGGCTACACCTTC.

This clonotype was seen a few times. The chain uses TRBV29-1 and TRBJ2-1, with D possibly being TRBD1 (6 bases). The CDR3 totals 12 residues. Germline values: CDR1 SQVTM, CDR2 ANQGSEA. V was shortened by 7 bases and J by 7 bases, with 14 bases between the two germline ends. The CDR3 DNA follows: TGCAGCGGAGGGGGTCCCGAGAATGAGCAGTTCTTC. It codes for CSGGGPENEQFF.

CDR3 in DNA: TGCAGCGTTGACGGTAGGGCGGGAATCACAGATACGCAGTATTTT. This codes for CSVDGRAGITDTQYF. The J gene is TRBJ2-3, the V gene TRBV29-1, with D perhaps matching TRBD2 (6 bases). The CDR3 totals 15 residues. The V gene lost 3 bases and the J gene lost 2 bases, with 15 bases spanning the gap. Per germline, CDR1 SQVTM and CDR2 ANQGSEA.

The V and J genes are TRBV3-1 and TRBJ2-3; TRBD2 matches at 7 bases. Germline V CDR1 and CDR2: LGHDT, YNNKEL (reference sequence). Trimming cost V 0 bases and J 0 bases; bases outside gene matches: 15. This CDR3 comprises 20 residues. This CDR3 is CASSQDWVIDGRYSTDTQYF. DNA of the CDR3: TGTGCCAGCAGCCAAGATTGGGTCATAGACGGGAGGTATAGCACAGATACGCAGTATTTT.

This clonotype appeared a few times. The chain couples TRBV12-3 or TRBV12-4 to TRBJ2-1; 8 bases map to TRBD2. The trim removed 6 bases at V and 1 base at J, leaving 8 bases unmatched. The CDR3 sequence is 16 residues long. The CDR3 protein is CASSPGTRLSYNEQFF. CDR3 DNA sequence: TGTGCCAGCAGCCCTGGGACTAGACTTTCCTACAATGAGCAGTTCTTC.

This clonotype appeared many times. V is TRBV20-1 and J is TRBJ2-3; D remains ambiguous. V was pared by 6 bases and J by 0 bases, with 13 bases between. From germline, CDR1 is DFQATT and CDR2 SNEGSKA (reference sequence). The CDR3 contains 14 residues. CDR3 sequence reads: CSATRNPSTDTQYF. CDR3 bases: TGCAGTGCCACCAGGAACCCTAGCACAGATACGCAGTATTTT.

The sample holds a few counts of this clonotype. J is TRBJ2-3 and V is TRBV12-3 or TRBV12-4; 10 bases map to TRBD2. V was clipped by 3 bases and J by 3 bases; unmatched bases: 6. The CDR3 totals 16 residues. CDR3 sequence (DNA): TGTGCCAGCAGTTTTATAGCGGGAGGTTTAACAGATACGCAGTATTTT. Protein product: CASSFIAGGLTDTQYF.

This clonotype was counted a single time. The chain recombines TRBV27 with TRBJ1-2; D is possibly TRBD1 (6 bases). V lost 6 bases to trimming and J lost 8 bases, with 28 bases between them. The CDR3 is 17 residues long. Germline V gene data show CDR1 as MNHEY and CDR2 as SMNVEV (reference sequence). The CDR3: CASRTNLTPGHPSGYTF. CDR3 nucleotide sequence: TGTGCCAGCAGAACTAACCTAACCCCGGGACACCCCAGCGGCTACACCTTC.

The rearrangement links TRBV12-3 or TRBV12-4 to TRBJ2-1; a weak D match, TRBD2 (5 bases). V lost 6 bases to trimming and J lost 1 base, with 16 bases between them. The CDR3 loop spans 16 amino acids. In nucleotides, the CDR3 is TGTGCCAGCAGACCGGCCGGGGAGAGGTCCTACAATGAGCAGTTCTTC. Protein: CASRPAGERSYNEQFF.

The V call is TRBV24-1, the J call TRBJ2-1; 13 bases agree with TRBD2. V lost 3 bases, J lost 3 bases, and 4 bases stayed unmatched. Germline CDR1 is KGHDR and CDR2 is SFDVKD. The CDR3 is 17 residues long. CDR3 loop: CATSDPGTSGIYNEQFF. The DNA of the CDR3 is TGTGCCACCAGTGATCCCGGGACTAGCGGGATCTACAATGAGCAGTTCTTC.

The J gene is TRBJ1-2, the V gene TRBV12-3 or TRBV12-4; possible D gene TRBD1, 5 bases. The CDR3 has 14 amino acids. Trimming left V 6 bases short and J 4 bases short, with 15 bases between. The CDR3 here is CASSPLTEIYGYTF. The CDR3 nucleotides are TGTGCCAGCAGCCCTTTGACAGAGATCTATGGCTACACCTTC.

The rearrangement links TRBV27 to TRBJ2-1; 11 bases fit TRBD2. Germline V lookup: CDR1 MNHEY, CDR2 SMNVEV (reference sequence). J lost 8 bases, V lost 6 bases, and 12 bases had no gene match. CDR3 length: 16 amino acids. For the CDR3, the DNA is TGTGCCAGCAGCCTAAGTACTAGCGGGAGTACGGATGAGCAGTTCTTC. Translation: CASSLSTSGSTDEQFF.

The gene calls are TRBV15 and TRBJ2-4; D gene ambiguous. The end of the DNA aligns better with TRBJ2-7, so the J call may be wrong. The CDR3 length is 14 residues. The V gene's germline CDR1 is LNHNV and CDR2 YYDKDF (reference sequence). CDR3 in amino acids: CATSRETRPYEQYF. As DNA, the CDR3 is TGTGCCACCAGCAGAGAGACGCGACCCTACGAGCAGTACTTC.

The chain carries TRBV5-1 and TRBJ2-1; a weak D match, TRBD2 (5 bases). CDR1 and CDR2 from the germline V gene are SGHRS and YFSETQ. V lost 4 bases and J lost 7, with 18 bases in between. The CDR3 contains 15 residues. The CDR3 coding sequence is TGCGCCAGCAGCCTAACCCGACTCCCGGGGAATGAGCAGTTCTTC. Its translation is CASSLTRLPGNEQFF.

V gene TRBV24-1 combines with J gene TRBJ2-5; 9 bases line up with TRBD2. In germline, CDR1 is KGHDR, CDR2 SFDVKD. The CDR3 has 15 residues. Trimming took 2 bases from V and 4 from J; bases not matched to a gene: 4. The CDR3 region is CATSDWDSGRETQYF. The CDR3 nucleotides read TGTGCCACCAGTGATTGGGATAGCGGGAGAGAGACCCAGTACTTC.

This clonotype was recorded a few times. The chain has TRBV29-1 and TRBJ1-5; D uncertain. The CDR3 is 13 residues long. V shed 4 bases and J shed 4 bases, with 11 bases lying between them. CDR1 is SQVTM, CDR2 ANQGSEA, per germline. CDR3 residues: CSVGDGINQPQHF. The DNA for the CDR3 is TGCAGCGTTGGTGACGGAATAAATCAGCCCCAGCATTTT.

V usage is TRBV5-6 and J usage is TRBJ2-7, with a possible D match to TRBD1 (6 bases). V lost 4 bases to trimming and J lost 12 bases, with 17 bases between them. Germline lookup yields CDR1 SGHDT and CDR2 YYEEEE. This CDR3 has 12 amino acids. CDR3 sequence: CASSLGTGFRYF. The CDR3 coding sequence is TGTGCCAGCAGCCTAGGCACAGGGTTTAGGTACTTC. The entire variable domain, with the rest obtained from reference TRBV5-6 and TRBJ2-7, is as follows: DAGVTQSPTHLIKTRGQQVTLRCSPKSGHDTVSWYQQALGQGPQFIFQYYEEEERQRGNFPDRFSGHQFPNYSSELNVNALLLGDSALYLCASSLGTGFRYFGPGTRLTVT.